This T cell receptor (beta chain) was identified during a study of beta chain features in type 1 diabetes. Study-level findings and limits: Among patients with Type 1 diabetes, TCRB CDR3s were moderately but significantly shorter in every one of the four CD4+ subsets. Amplification by PCR could prefer shorter templates, with the same effect in patients and controls. TCRB repertoires of naive, central memory and Treg cells appeared more similar among patients than among healthy donors.

Germline assignment: CDR1 MNHEY and CDR2 SVGAGI. V lost 5 bases, J lost 4 bases, and 7 bases stayed unmatched. This CDR3 has 14 residues. Of note for this clone: Its antigen is as yet unknown.

The study reverse transcribed the entire isolated RNA, so it sequenced expressed TCRB transcripts. Profiling relied on immunoSEQ multiplex PCR, and the TCRdb table lists in-frame clones only, not all of them. The sample yields about 160,000 clones, roughly 60% seen once. Sequencing was carried out using naive CD4+ T cells from blood. This clonotype was obtained from a man aged 25-40 years with type 1 diabetes. V usage is TRBV6-5 and J usage is TRBJ1-2; the match to TRBD1 covers 7 bases. CDR3 in amino acids: CASSVEGQLYGYTF. The CDR3 coding sequence is TGTGCCAGCAGTGTTGAGGGACAGCTCTATGGCTACACCTTC.